This T cell receptor (beta chain) emerged from a study of blood T cells in healthy people across ages. About 10 milliliters was the volume of peripheral blood drawn from each donor. A second roughly 6 to 11 cycle PCR used barcoded and J-beta primers. MiXCR, run by TCRdb on the 5' RACE reads, gives a single entry per CDR3 protein. The sample records roughly 790,000 distinct CDR3 sequences, around 40% being singletons. This clonotype has just one count. V was pared by 6 bases and J by 10 bases, with 12 bases of the junction left unmatched. Germline loops: CDR1 ENHRY, CDR2 SYGVKD. This CDR3 comprises 14 residues.

The chain has TRBV10-3 and TRBJ2-3, with 8 positions matching TRBD2. The source material was blood. This receptor was obtained from a woman aged 55-69 years in good health. Here the CDR3 DNA reads TGTGCCATCAGGAGACGAGCGGGGGAGAATGCGCAGTATTTT. It encodes CAIRRRAGENAQYF.